This is a list of T cell receptor beta chains from one sample in a study of Graves' ophthalmopathy and Graves' hyperthyroidism. TCRdb processed the multiplex PCR reads anew with MiXCR; each CDR3 protein has one entry. This sample has a few hundred thousand distinct CDR3 sequences, with 17% found just once. Sequencing was carried out using peripheral blood. All receptors come from an adult woman with stable Graves' hyperthyroidism. CDR3s leave out the opening cysteine and the closing phenylalanine or tryptophan. Each record gives: clone size, V gene, CDR3 protein. Some rows mark clone size as missing; the rest say once, few, many or name a class of expanded clone.

many | TRBV30 | AWSAGYGANVLT
many | TRBV29-1 | SAGEEGRSDLH
many | TRBV12-3/TRBV12-4 | ASSFKGRAVETQY
many | TRBV28 | ASSFTGALNGEAF
NA | TRBV19 | ASSISSEAF
many | TRBV30 | AWTGHVMIEAF
many | TRBV28 | ASSFSQLAKNIQY
NA | TRBV28 | ASRTDRKNTEAF
many | TRBV19 | ASTRGSNQPQH
many | TRBV2 | ASGTGDLYGYT
NA | TRBV5-1 | ASSTGQGHNEQY
many | TRBV6-1 | ASSTAEAF
NA | TRBV12-3/TRBV12-4 | ASSLTSGRELF
many | TRBV28 | ASSVAGGSYEQY
NA | TRBV7-6 | ASSRITGGGETQY
NA | TRBV5-6 | ASSLDGYPRNTEAF
many | TRBV11-1 | ASSPMRGGGKETQY
many | TRBV27 | ASSLTTASHEQY
many | TRBV27 | ASSFGAGEDEQY
many | TRBV25-1 | ASSGFVRELF
many | TRBV28 | ASRPDRGIYGYT
many | TRBV28 | ASSFRRERYEQY
many | TRBV5-4 | ASSSHSGGFYGYT
many | TRBV10-3 | AIRDGNSPLH
many | TRBV20-1 | SARGLGVEANYGYT
many | TRBV12-3/TRBV12-4 | ASRRGRYEQY
NA | TRBV28 | ASRSADPNQPQH
many | TRBV6-5 | ASSFQVGNNQPQH
few | TRBV3-1 | ASSPRAAGNTIY
many | TRBV11-2 | ASSPTAYEQY
NA | TRBV12-3/TRBV12-4 | ASQGSVAKNIQY
many | TRBV12-3/TRBV12-4 | ASRPGGTWYEQY
NA | TRBV27 | ARTKSGTAGGTGELF
many | TRBV15 | AVAAGASYEQY
NA | TRBV28 | ASSILRAAVETQY
many | TRBV28 | ASSSSGLAASYEQY
NA | TRBV18 | ASSPRWEKSYGYT
NA | TRBV12-3/TRBV12-4 | ASSSVVGEQY
NA | TRBV4-2 | ASSQERGSGETQY
many | TRBV24-1 | ATARDRSADEQY
few | TRBV6-5 | ASSYHPSGTSNNEQF
many | TRBV29-1 | SVEATRGTEAF
few | TRBV6-1 | ASSVDYEQY